This is a list of T cell receptor beta chains from one sample in a study of radiation and T cells in renal cell carcinoma. The method was immunoSEQ multiplex PCR; TCRdb's version includes in-frame clones alone and lacks a portion of them. The sample contains roughly 61,000 clones, approximately 80% of which appear only once. The source was blood, collected from a patient whose treatment included radiotherapy and nephrectomy. The receptor set was obtained from a man aged 55-75 years with renal cell carcinoma. The CDR3 runs from the conserved cysteine through the conserved F or W. A D gene is named only where the DNA matches it firmly. Clone size is shown for a subset of rows, as once, few, many or a class of expanded clone.

TRBJ1-2,14,-,-,TRBV7-6,TGTGCCAGCAGCTTAATGGGGGGGAACTATGGCTACACCTTC,CASSLMGGNYGYTF
TRBJ1-3,14,-,-,TRBV7-8,TGTGCCAGCAGCTGGGGTAGCTCTGGAAACACCATATATTTT,CASSWGSSGNTIYF
TRBJ2-1,18,once,TRBD2,TRBV7-6,TGTGCCAGCAGCTTAAGCCCGCCAGGACTAGCGGGACCCAATGAGCAGTTCTTC,CASSLSPPGLAGPNEQFF
TRBJ2-5,15,-,-,TRBV29-1,TGCAGCGTTGAAGACCCCTTTGGCAGACTAGAGACCCAGTACTTC,CSVEDPFGRLETQYF
TRBJ2-7,14,once,-,TRBV11-2,TGTGCCAGCAGCTTAGGGCAGGGTGGGTACGAGCAGTACTTC,CASSLGQGGYEQYF
TRBJ1-5,16,-,-,TRBV6-5,TGTGCCAGCAGTTACTCGAACCCTGGAGTTAAGCAGCCCCAGCATTTT,CASSYSNPGVKQPQHF
TRBJ1-1,14,-,-,TRBV18,TGTGCCAACTCACCAACAGGGCTGAACACTGAAGCTTTCTTT,CANSPTGLNTEAFF
TRBJ2-5,14,-,-,TRBV4-1,TGCGCCAGCAGCCAAGAAGTCCAGGCAGAGACCCAGTACTTC,CASSQEVQAETQYF
TRBJ2-1,12,once,-,TRBV27,TGTGCCAGCAGTTTGCCAGCAGGTGAGCAGTTCTTC,CASSLPAGEQFF
TRBJ2-1,13,-,-,TRBV9,TGTGCCAGCAGCGCCTCTACCTACAATGAGCAGTTCTTC,CASSASTYNEQFF
TRBJ2-3,15,-,TRBD2,TRBV9,TGTGCCAGCAGCGTAGAAGCGGGGGGGCGAGATACGCAGTATTTT,CASSVEAGGRDTQYF
TRBJ1-1,11,-,-,TRBV13,TGTGCCAGCAGCTCAGGATTAGCAGGTTTCTTT,CASSSGLAGFF
TRBJ2-1,16,-,TRBD2,TRBV7-9,TGTGCCAGCAGTCACCCTGAGGTAGCGGGGTACAATGAGCAGTTCTTC,CASSHPEVAGYNEQFF
TRBJ2-1,13,few,TRBD2,TRBV7-2,TGTGCCACTCTAGCGGGTCCGCCGGCTGAGCAGTTCTTC,CATLAGPPAEQFF
TRBJ2-5,13,-,-,TRBV19,TGTGCCAGTAGTATTTCGAATAGTGAGACCCAGTACTTC,CASSISNSETQYF
TRBJ2-6,15,-,-,TRBV4-3,TGCGCCAGCAGCCAAGAGGGAGGTGGGGCCAACGTCCTGACTTTC,CASSQEGGGANVLTF
TRBJ1-2,16,-,-,TRBV4-3,TGCGCCAGCAGCCAAGAAGGGTGGAATCCTAACTATGGCTACACCTTC,CASSQEGWNPNYGYTF
TRBJ2-2,13,-,-,TRBV9,TGTGCCAGCAGCGTAGTATCGACCGGGGAGCTGTTTTTT,CASSVVSTGELFF
TRBJ1-1,18,-,TRBD1,TRBV30,TGTGCCTGGAGTATCGTTCCGGGACAGGGGGCGCGGGGCACTGAAGCTTTCTTT,CAWSIVPGQGARGTEAFF
TRBJ2-1,16,-,TRBD2,TRBV18,TGTGCCAGCTCACCACGGGGTAGCGGGGGGTACAATGAGCAGTTCTTC,CASSPRGSGGYNEQFF
TRBJ1-4,12,-,-,TRBV7-2,TGTGCCAGCAGCTTAGGGGGGTGGGAACTGTTTTTT,CASSLGGWELFF
TRBJ1-6,11,few,-,TRBV30,TGTGCCTGGAGTATAGGTTCACCCCTCCACTTT,CAWSIGSPLHF
TRBJ2-1,15,-,-,TRBV14,TGTGCCAGCAGCCTCCTCGGAGGGCTGGGTCAGGAGCAGTTCTTC,CASSLLGGLGQEQFF
TRBJ2-1,15,-,-,TRBV7-6,TGTGCCAGCAGCTTGGGGTATACCCGAGGCAATGAGCAGTTCTTC,CASSLGYTRGNEQFF
TRBJ2-1,17,-,TRBD2,TRBV5-1,TGCGCCAGCAGCTTGGCCGCAAGCGGGGCTTCCTACAATGAGCAGTTCTTC,CASSLAASGASYNEQFF
TRBJ1-1,16,-,-,TRBV7-2,TGTGCCAGCAGCCTACAGGCCAGGGTGGAGTACACTGAAGCTTTCTTT,CASSLQARVEYTEAFF
TRBJ1-4,15,many,-,TRBV6-5,TGTGCCAGCAGTTCCAGATTTCAGGGGAATGAAAAACTGTTTTTT,CASSSRFQGNEKLFF
TRBJ1-6,13,-,TRBD1,TRBV11-3,TGTGCCAGCAGCACAGGGGGGGATTCACCCCTCCACTTT,CASSTGGDSPLHF
TRBJ2-2,18,once,TRBD2,TRBV10-1,TGCGCCAGCAGTAGGAATCAATACGGGAGGGCGAACACCGGGGAGCTGTTTTTT,CASSRNQYGRANTGELFF
TRBJ1-1,15,-,-,TRBV13,TGTGCCAGCAGCTTAGGTGAGGCGATGGACACTGAAGCTTTCTTT,CASSLGEAMDTEAFF
TRBJ2-3,18,-,TRBD2,TRBV27,TGTGCCAGCAGGAGGCTAGCGGGAGGGCCGGGGCCCACAGATACGCAGTATTTT,CASRRLAGGPGPTDTQYF
TRBJ1-2,15,-,-,TRBV18,TGTGCCAGCTCACCAGAGCCGGATACTAACTATGGCTACACCTTC,CASSPEPDTNYGYTF
TRBJ1-5,16,once,-,TRBV4-1,TGCGCCAGCAGCCAAGAGGGCAGGGTGGGCAATCAGCCCCAGCATTTT,CASSQEGRVGNQPQHF
TRBJ1-2,14,-,-,TRBV29-1,TGCAGCGTTGAACAACTACAGGGCTCCACTGGCTACACCTTC,CSVEQLQGSTGYTF
TRBJ1-1,15,once,-,TRBV6-8,TGTGCCAGCAGTGATCTCTACGGGAGGAACACTGAAGCTTTCTTT,CASSDLYGRNTEAFF
TRBJ1-1,14,-,-,TRBV11-3,TGTGCCAGCAGCCCGGGAACAGGGACCACTGAAGCTTTCTTT,CASSPGTGTTEAFF
TRBJ2-3,12,-,-,TRBV5-1,TGCGCCAGCAGCTCAAGCACAGATACGCAGTATTTT,CASSSSTDTQYF
TRBJ2-3,17,-,-,TRBV7-2,TGTGCCAGCAGCCCTTCAGGACCCTTCCCTAGCACAGATACGCAGTATTTT,CASSPSGPFPSTDTQYF
TRBJ1-2,15,-,-,TRBV5-1,TGCGCCAGCAGATTGGGAGGGGGTACAAACTATGGCTACACCTTC,CASRLGGGTNYGYTF
TRBJ2-2,17,-,-,TRBV28,TGTGCCAGCAGTTTGGGTTTGCAGGGGGGAAGCACCGGGGAGCTGTTTTTT,CASSLGLQGGSTGELFF
TRBJ2-1,13,-,TRBD1,TRBV19,TGTGCCAGTAGCCCACAGGGGTGGAATGAGCAGTTCTTC,CASSPQGWNEQFF
TRBJ2-3,16,-,TRBD2,TRBV11-2,TGTGCCAGCAGCTTGACCAGGGCTAGCGGGGTGGATACGCAGTATTTT,CASSLTRASGVDTQYF
TRBJ2-1,13,-,-,TRBV2,TGTGCCAGCATGGGCGGGGCCAACAATGAGCAGTTCTTC,CASMGGANNEQFF
TRBJ2-1,13,once,-,TRBV7-2,TGTGCCAGCAGCTTAGTGAAGGTTAATGAGCAGTTCTTC,CASSLVKVNEQFF
TRBJ2-2,16,-,TRBD2,TRBV10-3,TGTGCCCATCAACCAAGCGGGGGGGCGGACACCGGGGAGCTGTTTTTT,CAHQPSGGADTGELFF
TRBJ2-2,11,once,-,TRBV30,TGTGCCTGGGACCGGAACGGGGAGCTGTTTTTT,CAWDRNGELFF
TRBJ2-2,12,-,-,TRBV30,TGTGCCTGGATGACCCCGTCCGGGGAGCTGTTTTTT,CAWMTPSGELFF